The sequence of this T cell receptor beta chain was determined in a study of T-cell memory formation after mild COVID-19. In TCRdb, the 5' RACE reads were re-called with MiXCR into one record per CDR3 protein. The table shows hundreds of thousands of distinct CDR3 sequences, with around 21% occurring only once. The CDR3 runs 16 residues. V lost 2 bases, J lost 1 base, and 13 bases lay in between. Germline CDR1 reads SGHTA; CDR2 reads FQGTGA. Sequenced sample: PBMCs or a T cell subset sorted from them (not recorded which). The chain links TRBV7-3 to TRBJ2-3; D is tentatively TRBD1 or TRBD2 (5 bases each). This TCR was recovered from an adult woman who had mild COVID-19 (a few samples of this study predate the infection). Cell type and time point are not known. The CDR3 nucleotides are TGTGCCAGCAGCTTATATCCCTTGGGGGGCACAGATACGCAGTATTTT. Amino acid sequence: CASSLYPLGGTDTQYF.